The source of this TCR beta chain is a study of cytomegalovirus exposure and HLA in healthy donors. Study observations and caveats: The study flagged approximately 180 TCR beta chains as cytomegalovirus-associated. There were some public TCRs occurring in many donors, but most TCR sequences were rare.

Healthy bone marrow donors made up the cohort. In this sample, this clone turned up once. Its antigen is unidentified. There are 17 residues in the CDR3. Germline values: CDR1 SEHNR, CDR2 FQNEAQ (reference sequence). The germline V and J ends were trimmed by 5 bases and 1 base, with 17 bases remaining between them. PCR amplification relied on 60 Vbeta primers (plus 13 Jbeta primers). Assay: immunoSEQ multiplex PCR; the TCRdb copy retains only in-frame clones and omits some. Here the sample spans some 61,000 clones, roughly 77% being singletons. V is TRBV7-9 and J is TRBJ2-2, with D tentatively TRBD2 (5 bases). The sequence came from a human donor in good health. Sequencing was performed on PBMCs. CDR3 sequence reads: CASSHSNRDWNTGELFF. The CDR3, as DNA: TGTGCCAGCAGCCACTCGAACCGGGATTGGAACACCGGGGAGCTGTTTTTT.